This T cell receptor beta chain was recovered during a study of CD8 T cells in Susac syndrome (dated by TCRdb to the late 2010s). Concerning the study at large: Repertoire sequencing was used to test whether CD8+ T cell activation and differentiation in Susac syndrome was antigen driven. The clonality of the CD8+ T cell repertoire was compared across about 12 healthy donors, around 14 Susac syndrome patients and 15 multiple sclerosis patients.

RNA was extracted with the RNeasy kit and about 0.5 to 1 ug was reverse transcribed using random hexamers. The immunoSEQ multiplex PCR assay, covering 54 Vbeta and 13 Jbeta segments, was used to amplify TCR beta CDR3 regions. Bias from PCR amplification was corrected by using a synthetic template baseline for primer optimization and for computational correction. From the authors' description of their analysis: Reads were annotated to V, D and J genes according to IMGT and were analyzed with immunoSEQ Analyzer, with only productive sequences retained. Clonality was calculated as one minus the Shannon entropy normalized by log2 of the number of productive unique sequences. For each patient and control, public and private clones were evaluated among the 100 most prevalent clones. Susac-specific clones were defined as absent from healthy and MS cohorts, over a thousand published viral clones and other ImmuneACCESS disease sequences. The public reads were reanalyzed by TCRdb: fastp trimming at Q25, MiXCR alignment, in-frame beta chains only. Rows are unified per CDR3 protein, each entry keeping the most common DNA and genes. The V and J calls here are based on TCRdb, not the publication. The sample table holds fewer than 150,000 distinct CDR3 sequences, of which around nine tenths were seen once. The top ten constitute approximately 0.24% of the sample.

General findings and caveats noted by the study authors: The number of individuals in the TCR sequencing and HLA analysis was acknowledged as relatively small.

As to this clonotype: No cognate antigen has been identified for it. Within one base of it there is no much larger clone, and no base qualities were kept.

In the germline V gene, CDR1 corresponds to MNHEY and CDR2 to SVGAGI. Including the terminal cysteine and phenylalanine, the CDR3 comprises 15 residues. Kept here is only the CDR3 DNA, which spans 45 bases and is read in frame from base 1. V lost 5 bases and J lost 0 bases; the stretch between them is 13 bases long. Peripheral blood CD8+ and CD4+ T cells from healthy donors, Susac syndrome patients and multiple sclerosis patients were profiled by high-throughput TCR beta sequencing. The multiple sclerosis controls were treatment-naive patients whose relapsing-remitting disease, either stable or active, fulfilled the revised McDonald criteria. CD8+ TEMRA cells were enriched by FACS, while bulk CD8+ and CD4+ T cells were purified by magnetic negative isolation. Blood was drawn into EDTA tubes, processed within 24 hours, and PBMCs were isolated by density gradient centrifugation. PBMCs intended for TCR sequencing were cryopreserved in liquid nitrogen and were subsequently thawed in a 37 degrees C water bath. Purity of sorted or isolated CD4+, CD8+ and CD8+ TEMRA cells was at least 90%.

The V and J genes are TRBV6-5 and TRBJ1-2, and possibly TRBD1, on 5 matching bases. Sequenced input: CD8+ T cells from PBMCs. This TCR was recovered from a human donor with multiple sclerosis. The CDR3 region has the sequence CASSKTEPPNYGYTF. The base sequence is TGTGCCAGCAGTAAGACAGAACCCCCTAACTATGGCTACACCTTC.